The 27 T cell receptor beta chains below all came from one sample that was sequenced in a study of blood T cell repertoires in COVID-19. Here immunoSEQ multiplex PCR was the method, and the copy in TCRdb shows in-frame clones only, minus some. The data contain 100,000 or so clones, almost 95% of them seen just once; the ten biggest clones take up 5% to 6%. Specimen: peripheral blood. All receptors come from a man aged 45-60 years with active COVID-19.

The J gene is TRBJ2-1, the V gene TRBV11-2, with D possibly matching TRBD2 (5 bases). The CDR3 is made up of 15 amino acids. V was clipped by 9 bases and J by 0 bases, with 15 bases between them. CDR1 SGHAT and CDR2 FQNNGV come from the germline V gene. CDR3 bases: TGTGCCAGTCAGCTGGACTCAAGCTCCTACAATGAGCAGTTCTTC. As protein: CASQLDSSSYNEQFF.

The rearrangement uses TRBV19 and TRBJ1-5; D unresolved. V dropped 3 bases and J dropped 4 bases, with 13 bases sitting between them. The CDR3 loop spans 15 amino acids. CDR1 LNHDA and CDR2 SQIVND come from the germline V gene (reference sequence). CDR3 sequence reads: CASSMNDVRNQPQHF. The CDR3 nucleotides read TGTGCCAGTAGTATGAACGATGTGAGGAATCAGCCCCAGCATTTT. Combining the CDR3 with reference TRBV19 and TRBJ1-5 gives the whole variable domain DGGITQSPKYLFRKEGQNVTLSCEQNLNHDAMYWYRQDPGQGLRLIYYSQIVNDFQKGDIAEGYSVSREKKESFPLTVTSAQKNPTAFYLCASSMNDVRNQPQHFGDGTRLSIL.

The chain uses TRBV7-3 and TRBJ2-3, with 8 nucleotides matching TRBD2. The CDR3 is made up of 16 amino acids. CDR1 SGHTA and CDR2 FQGTGA come from the germline V gene. The trim removed 5 bases at V and 5 bases at J, leaving 12 bases unmatched. Here the CDR3 reads CASSPASGSGVDTQYF. DNA for the CDR3: TGTGCCAGCAGCCCCGCGAGCGGGAGCGGGGTAGATACGCAGTATTTT.

The chain is built from TRBV28 and TRBJ2-2; 10 bases map to TRBD2. Germline CDR1 is MDHEN and CDR2 is SYDVKM. J gave up 4 bases and V 6 bases, and 5 bases lay outside the gene matches. The CDR3 extends over 15 amino acids. The CDR3: CASRETSGSTGELFF. The CDR3 DNA follows: TGTGCCAGCAGAGAGACTAGCGGGTCCACCGGGGAGCTGTTTTTT. The entire variable domain, with the rest obtained from reference TRBV28 and TRBJ2-2, is as follows: DVKVTQSSRYLVKRTGEKVFLECVQDMDHENMFWYRQDPGLGLRLIYFSYDVKMKEKGDIPEGYSVSREKKERFSLILESASTNQTSMYLCASRETSGSTGELFFGEGSRLTVL.

This clone was observed once. The chain couples TRBV13 to TRBJ2-7; possibly TRBD2 for D (5 bases). This CDR3 is built from 14 residues. V lost 0 bases and J 3 bases, leaving 9 bases between the germline ends. Germline CDR1 is PRHDT and CDR2 is FYEKMQ (reference sequence). CDR3 in DNA: TGTGCCAGCAGCTTAGGGCGGGCAGGCTACGAGCAGTACTTC. It encodes CASSLGRAGYEQYF.

The chain joins TRBV5-1 to TRBJ1-1; no firm D call. This CDR3 is 13 amino acids long. Germline values: CDR1 SGHRS, CDR2 YFSETQ. The ends were cut back, 2 bases at V and 0 bases at J, with 5 bases in the middle. The CDR3 DNA reads as TGCGCCAGCAGCTTAGTAGTGAACACTGAAGCTTTCTTT. Protein: CASSLVVNTEAFF.

V usage is TRBV7-8 and J usage is TRBJ2-1; the match to TRBD2 covers 8 bases. The germline V gene has CDR1 SGHVS and CDR2 FQNEAQ. V shed 6 bases, J shed 1 base, and the junction held 5 bases outside the gene matches. CDR3 length: 15 residues. CDR3: CASSPKRGSYNEQFF. The CDR3 DNA follows: TGTGCCAGCAGTCCCAAGCGGGGGTCCTACAATGAGCAGTTCTTC.

The chain is built from TRBV5-1 and TRBJ1-1, with 7 bases that match TRBD1. The germline CDR1 and CDR2 sequences are SGHRS and YFSETQ. Germline trimming cut 4 bases from V and 2 bases from J; bases unmatched to any gene: 5. This CDR3 region has 14 residues. CDR3 in DNA: TGCGCCAGCAGCGTCCGACAGGGAAACACTGAAGCTTTCTTT. It yields the protein CASSVRQGNTEAFF.

The J gene is TRBJ1-2, the V gene TRBV14, with 8 bases fitting TRBD1. Germline values: CDR1 SGHDN, CDR2 FVKESK. V dropped 2 bases and J dropped 4; count of bases not matched to a gene: 15. The CDR3 has 18 amino acids. CDR3 in DNA: TGTGCCAGCAGCCAAAGAAGGACAGGGAGTGGATCTGGCTATGGCTACACCTTC. Translating it yields CASSQRRTGSGSGYGYTF. Complete variable domain (other parts from reference TRBV14 and TRBJ1-2): EAGVTQFPSHSVIEKGQTVTLRCDPISGHDNLYWYRRVMGKEIKFLLHFVKESKQDESGMPNNRFLAERTGGTYSTLKVQPAELEDSGVYFCASSQRRTGSGSGYGYTFGSGTRLTVV.

This chain uses TRBV28 with TRBJ1-1, with unresolved D. The germline V gene encodes CDR1 MDHEN and CDR2 SYDVKM. The CDR3 sequence is 13 residues long. Trimming removed 7 bases at V and 11 bases at J, with 20 bases between. In DNA, the CDR3 is TGTGCCAGCAAACCCACGGCGGTACCTAGGGCTTTCTTT. Its protein product is CASKPTAVPRAFF.

V gene TRBV28 combines with J gene TRBJ2-3; D may be TRBD1 (6 bases). The CDR3 spans 15 residues. The ends were cut back, 2 bases at V and 6 bases at J, with 15 bases in the middle. Germline CDR1 and CDR2: MDHEN and SYDVKM. The CDR3 protein is CASSLPPRGEDTQYF. CDR3 DNA: TGTGCCAGCAGTTTACCCCCCAGGGGCGAGGATACGCAGTATTTT.

This clone came up once. The chain recombines TRBV28 with TRBJ1-3, with 9 bases that match TRBD1. J gave up 8 bases and V 8 bases, and 10 bases lay outside the gene matches. The germline gives CDR1 MDHEN, CDR2 SYDVKM. The CDR3 is 14 residues long. The CDR3, as DNA: TGTGCCAGCCACCCTGCGGGACAGGGCCACACCATATATTTT. It encodes CASHPAGQGHTIYF. The whole variable domain, remainder taken from reference TRBV28 and TRBJ1-3, is DVKVTQSSRYLVKRTGEKVFLECVQDMDHENMFWYRQDPGLGLRLIYFSYDVKMKEKGDIPEGYSVSREKKERFSLILESASTNQTSMYLCASHPAGQGHTIYFGEGSWLTVV.

V is TRBV7-2 and J is TRBJ1-1; D not certain. In germline, CDR1 is SGHTA, CDR2 FQGNSA. The CDR3 has 14 residues. V lost 0 bases and J 0 bases, leaving 5 bases between the germline ends. Here the CDR3 reads CASSLAYMNTEAFF. The CDR3 nucleotides are TGTGCCAGCAGCTTAGCGTATATGAACACTGAAGCTTTCTTT.

In DNA form, the CDR3 reads TGCAGCGTGGGGGGAGCCTACGAGCAGTACTTC. Translated: CSVGGAYEQYF. V gene TRBV29-1 combines with J gene TRBJ2-7; D may be TRBD2 (6 bases). The germline V and J ends were trimmed by 6 bases and 2 bases, with 8 bases remaining between them. Germline CDR1 SQVTM, CDR2 ANQGSEA. This CDR3 is 11 amino acids long.

This chain connects TRBV4-2 to TRBJ2-2; D perhaps matches TRBD2 (5 bases). CDR3 length: 13 amino acids. The germline CDR1 and CDR2 sequences are LGHNA and YNFKEQ. Trimming removed 6 bases from V and 6 bases from J, with 11 bases in between. CDR3 region: CASRQRAAGELFF. CDR3 DNA sequence: TGTGCCAGCAGACAGAGGGCCGCCGGGGAGCTGTTTTTT.

This chain joins TRBV30 and TRBJ1-2, with 10 bases lining up with TRBD1. From germline, CDR1 is GTSNPN and CDR2 SVGIG (reference sequence). V gave up 2 bases and J gave up 6 bases; unmatched junction bases: 6. CDR3 length: 14 residues. CDR3 amino acids: CAWSLTGGQDGYTF. The CDR3 DNA follows: TGTGCCTGGAGTCTGACAGGGGGCCAAGATGGCTACACCTTC.

The DNA of the CDR3 is TGTGCCAGCAGCCCAAAGGGGTTTGGTTATGGCTACACCTTC. It translates to CASSPKGFGYGYTF. This chain links TRBV9 with TRBJ1-2, with TRBD1 as a possible D gene (5 bases). The CDR3 length is 14 residues. Trimming cost V 4 bases and J 5 bases, with 15 bases left between them. Germline V lookup: CDR1 SGDLS, CDR2 YYNGEE.

This chain connects TRBV27 to TRBJ2-1; TRBD2 matches 12 bases. CDR3 length equals 15 residues. After removal of 6 bases from V and 10 bases from J, the junction contained 10 bases not matched to a gene. In germline, CDR1 is MNHEY, CDR2 SMNVEV (reference sequence). CDR3 region: CASSYRLAGVGEQFF. The CDR3 DNA reads TGTGCCAGCAGCTATAGACTAGCGGGAGTCGGGGAGCAGTTCTTC.

This chain links TRBV4-2 with TRBJ2-7, with D unclear. V was trimmed by 1 base and J by 3 bases, leaving 7 bases between them. This CDR3 has 13 amino acids. Germline assignment: CDR1 LGHNA and CDR2 YNFKEQ. The CDR3 region has the DNA TGTGCCAGCAGCCAAGCTCAGCGCTACGAGCAGTACTTC. Translation gives CASSQAQRYEQYF.

The chain uses TRBV9 and TRBJ2-1, with 9 bases fitting TRBD1. The germline V gene encodes CDR1 SGDLS and CDR2 YYNGEE. The trim removed 0 bases at V and 5 bases at J, leaving 3 bases unmatched. The CDR3 sequence is 15 residues long. This chain's CDR3 is CASSVGDRANNEQFF. For the CDR3, the DNA is TGTGCCAGCAGCGTAGGGGACAGGGCGAACAATGAGCAGTTCTTC. The whole variable domain, remainder taken from reference TRBV9 and TRBJ2-1, is DSGVTQTPKHLITATGQRVTLRCSPRSGDLSVYWYQQSLDQGLQFLIQYYNGEERAKGNILERFSAQQFPDLHSELNLSSLELGDSALYFCASSVGDRANNEQFFGPGTRLTVL.

This chain uses TRBV5-1 with TRBJ1-2; 7 nucleotides agree with TRBD1. The J segment lost 6 bases and the V segment lost 4 bases, leaving 9 bases of the junction unmatched. There are 14 residues in the CDR3. Germline V gene lookup returns CDR1 SGHRS and CDR2 YFSETQ. CDR3 sequence: CASSPDDRVDGYTF. The CDR3 DNA follows: TGCGCCAGCAGCCCAGATGACAGGGTGGATGGCTACACCTTC.

The chain couples TRBV5-1 to TRBJ2-6; D is unclear. This CDR3 region has 15 residues. V lost 2 bases to trimming and J lost 0 bases, with 6 bases between them. CDR1 SGHRS and CDR2 YFSETQ come from the germline V gene. CDR3 coding DNA: TGCGCCAGCAGCTTACAGAACTCTGGGGCCAACGTCCTGACTTTC. Translating gives CASSLQNSGANVLTF.

This clone came up a few times. The V and J genes are TRBV6-5 and TRBJ1-6; 7 bases line up with TRBD1. Germline CDR1 MNHEY, CDR2 SVGAGI. With V trimmed by 3 bases and J by 5 bases, 4 bases remained unmatched. CDR3 size: 15 residues. CDR3 nucleotide sequence: TGTGCCAGCAGTTATGGGGACAGAAATAATTCACCCCTCCACTTT. Amino acid sequence: CASSYGDRNNSPLHF.

The chain couples TRBV19 to TRBJ1-3, with D uncertain. CDR1 is LNHDA and CDR2 is SQIVND in the germline V gene (reference sequence). Trimming pared 1 base from V and 0 bases from J, leaving 13 bases between. This CDR3 has 17 amino acids. The chain's CDR3 is CASSIGARRVSGNTIYF. CDR3 DNA: TGTGCCAGTAGTATAGGCGCCCGGAGGGTCTCTGGAAACACCATATATTTT. The full variable domain, completed using reference TRBV19 and TRBJ1-3, is DGGITQSPKYLFRKEGQNVTLSCEQNLNHDAMYWYRQDPGQGLRLIYYSQIVNDFQKGDIAEGYSVSREKKESFPLTVTSAQKNPTAFYLCASSIGARRVSGNTIYFGEGSWLTVV.

The chain uses TRBV6-5 and TRBJ2-2, with TRBD1 identical over 7 bases. CDR1 is MNHEY and CDR2 is SVGAGI in the germline V gene. Trimming took 4 bases from V and 7 from J; bases not matched to a gene: 9. This CDR3 region has 15 residues. In DNA form, the CDR3 reads TGTGCCAGCAGTTCCGGGGTGGGACAGCGCGGGGAGCTGTTTTTT. Its protein is CASSSGVGQRGELFF.

The J gene is TRBJ2-5, the V gene TRBV6-6; 9 bases map to TRBD1. V was pared by 2 bases and J by 5 bases, with 0 bases of the junction left unmatched. The germline V gene encodes CDR1 MNHNY and CDR2 SVGAGI (reference sequence). This CDR3 is 13 amino acids long. The CDR3 loop reads CASSYGTGETQYF. CDR3 DNA sequence: TGTGCCAGCAGTTACGGGACAGGGGAGACCCAGTACTTC.

This chain connects TRBV19 to TRBJ1-1; no clear D gene. The CDR3 is made up of 16 amino acids. Germline-derived CDR1 and CDR2 are LNHDA and SQIVND (reference sequence). Trimming left V 5 bases short and J 1 base short, with 17 bases between. The CDR3 sequence: CASSPERGSRNTEAFF. The CDR3 nucleotides are TGTGCCAGTAGTCCCGAACGAGGGTCGAGGAACACTGAAGCTTTCTTT.